Below are 6 T cell receptor beta chains sequenced from a single sample in a study of T cell repertoires in cytomegalovirus infection (dated by TCRdb to between 2017 and 2020). The sequencer was an Illumina HiSeq 1500. TCRdb reprocessed the public reads (quality trimming at Q25 with fastp, clone calling with MiXCR) and kept in-frame beta chains. Records with the same CDR3 protein are collapsed into one entry carrying the most frequent genes and DNA. This sample has fewer than 400,000 distinct CDR3 sequences in its table, and less than 20% of those were observed once. The top ten hold roughly 8.7% of the sample. Specimen: PBMCs. The source of these receptors is a human donor in good health (CMV status not recorded). Some clones in this sample may be carry-over from other donors' samples.

The CDR3 DNA sequence: TGCAGTGCTTCAGGGAAGTCGAACACCGGGGAGCTGTTTTTT. Protein product: CSASGKSNTGELFF. The rearrangement joins TRBV20-1 to TRBJ2-2; D is possibly TRBD1 (5 bases). The CDR3 spans 14 residues. The germline V gene encodes CDR1 DFQATT and CDR2 SNEGSKA (reference sequence). The ends were cut back, 5 bases at V and 0 bases at J, with 10 bases in the middle.

This clonotype was counted at least ten times. The V gene is TRBV28, the J gene TRBJ1-1, with 9 positions matching TRBD1. Germline assignment: CDR1 MDHEN and CDR2 SYDVKM. After removal of 5 bases from V and 10 bases from J, the junction contained 14 bases not matched to a gene. The CDR3 has 15 amino acids. CDR3 DNA: TGTGCCAGCAGTCCACCTGGACAGGGGCGTAGAGGAGCTTTCTTT. It codes for CASSPPGQGRRGAFF. The whole variable domain, filled in from reference TRBV28 and TRBJ1-1, reads DVKVTQSSRYLVKRTGEKVFLECVQDMDHENMFWYRQDPGLGLRLIYFSYDVKMKEKGDIPEGYSVSREKKERFSLILESASTNQTSMYLCASSPPGQGRRGAFFGQGTRLTVV.

In its sample, this clonotype was seen a few times. The chain recombines TRBV19 with TRBJ2-1, with a tentative D call TRBD1 (5 bases). V lost 6 bases, J lost 1 base, and 13 bases lay in between. Germline CDR1 and CDR2: LNHDA and SQIVND (reference sequence). The CDR3 covers 15 residues. CDR3 nucleotide sequence: TGTGCCAGTAGATCAGGGCCTGGGTCCTACAATGAGCAGTTCTTC. Its translation: CASRSGPGSYNEQFF.

This clonotype was detected a few times. The chain has TRBV6-5 and TRBJ1-1; maybe TRBD1 (6 bases). Germline lookup yields CDR1 MNHEY and CDR2 SVGAGI. Trimming took off 5 bases at V and 4 bases at J, with 17 bases between the two ends. This CDR3 is built from 15 residues. CDR3 amino acids: CASSGSGGLGTEAFF. Here the CDR3 DNA reads TGTGCCAGCAGTGGCAGCGGGGGGCTGGGCACTGAAGCTTTCTTT.

This clonotype appeared many times. The J gene is TRBJ2-3, the V gene TRBV5-4, with TRBD1 as a possible D gene (6 bases). CDR1 and CDR2 from the germline V gene are SGHNT and YYREEE (reference sequence). Trimming pared 4 bases from V and 2 bases from J, leaving 11 bases between. CDR3 length: 14 amino acids. CDR3 in DNA: TGTGCCAGCAGCGGAGGACAGAACACAGATACGCAGTATTTT. Encoded protein: CASSGGQNTDTQYF. Drawing the rest from reference TRBV5-4 and TRBJ2-3, the complete variable domain is ETGVTQSPTHLIKTRGQQVTLRCSSQSGHNTVSWYQQALGQGPQFIFQYYREEENGRGNFPPRFSGLQFPNYSSELNVNALELDDSALYLCASSGGQNTDTQYFGPGTRLTVL.

The rearrangement uses TRBV12-3 or TRBV12-4 and TRBJ1-1; the D is unclear. The CDR3 runs to 16 residues. V was shortened by 5 bases and J by 2 bases, with 18 bases between the two germline ends. The chain's CDR3 is CASSLRVYGFNTEAFF. Written as DNA, the CDR3 is TGTGCCAGCAGTCTTAGGGTTTATGGTTTTAACACTGAAGCTTTCTTT.